This T cell receptor beta chain was recovered during a study of cytomegalovirus exposure and HLA in healthy donors listed by TCRdb under 2017. Background for the entire study: In an earlier analysis of 587 of the donors, roughly 300 Gb of sequence data and 117 million unique TCR beta sequences from 180 million or so T cells were reported. Roughly 290 gigabases of sequencing data and around 85 million unique TCR sequences made up an early release that covered some 640 HLA-typed donors. Among the roughly 400 genotyped donors, approximately 77% belonged to the genetic ancestry cluster associated with self-reported Caucasian donors. The aim of the study was to test whether cataloging public T cell receptors could identify signatures of past pathogen exposure. Using immunosequencing, the study profiled T cell repertoires from 666 subjects and related those repertoires to cytomegalovirus serostatus. Along with the roughly 700-subject first cohort, a separate validation cohort of around 120 different subjects was used. To predict cytomegalovirus infection status, the study combined high-throughput TCR immunosequencing, statistical association of individual TCRs with disease status, and machine learning. In a later analysis, previously published TCR beta repertoires from several hundred donors were re-analyzed and high-resolution HLA genotyping was added so that TCR occurrence patterns could be studied. The later analysis used no new phenotypic data to find candidate immune exposures, relying instead on TCR beta sequences and their occurrence across donors. An earlier analysis of 450 to 750 of the donors used high-throughput TCR beta sequencing to judge whether each TCR beta V gene segment behaved as functional or pseudogenic. Donor age, sex, ethnicity and CMV serostatus were compiled together with the repertoire data. A later genetic analysis took genome-wide SNP genotypes for about 65% of the 666 donors and used that subset as a discovery cohort. All discovery cohort repertoires had been generated using a single sequencing platform. Class I and class II HLA loci were covered by the typing at four-digit resolution. Typing coverage differed by locus: A, B, C, DRB1 and DQB1 were typed in roughly 620-630 donors, DQA1 in about 550, DPA1 in 600 to 610, and DPB1 in around 440. A few DR-DQ haplotypes were handled as single units for association and clustering because linkage in the cohort was strong. Among under 450 genotyped donors of the cohort, an average of approximately 250,000 unique TCR beta nucleotide sequences were sequenced per donor, roughly 18% of them non-productive. General study outcomes and caveats: A further reported finding was that TCR beta sequences accurately predicted the HLA-A and HLA-B alleles for most subjects in the first cohort. A later analysis reported that several top co-occurrence clusters appeared linked to parvovirus B19, influenza, CMV and Epstein-Barr virus. Compared with the approximately 670-donor mean, donors in an Asian-associated ancestry cluster had fewer N-insertions in productive TCRs, according to a later genetic analysis. Most CMV-associated TCR beta chains appeared to be HLA-restricted in a later analysis, and the HLA associations seemed to be driven largely by CMV exposure. The presence/absence analyses assumed that sequencing depth was roughly uniform across donors, and that assumption may not be true. Most TCR sequences were observed very rarely across donors, whereas some public TCRs were present in many individuals. In this cohort, only TCR beta chains were sequenced, and detectable features were limited by the absence of alpha or paired-chain data. Some IMGT-functional V segments, including TRBV6-2 and TRBV6-3, could not be told apart with the 87-base-pair reads, so those segments were excluded. Broadly in line with IMGT annotations, most TCR beta V segments showed up in productive rearrangements about 87% or about 30% of the time in an earlier analysis of roughly 590 of the donors. When HLA alleles, especially DR and DQ, strongly co-occurred, TCR associations were difficult to assign to individual alleles. In a later analysis, the rate of TCR association differed among HLA loci, with DRB1 alleles having the most associated TCRs and HLA-C alleles having the fewest. The only immune exposure information available for the cohort was CMV serostatus. According to the authors, the approach could potentially be generalized to other disease states and immunological phenotypes. Correlated functional status among segregating V segments might reflect linkage disequilibrium, but an unknown experimental factor could not be ruled out. In a later analysis, HLA-associated TCR beta chains showed more clonal expansion and lower generation probabilities than non-associated chains that were equally common. The earlier analysis of almost 600 of the donors excluded approximately 15 rarely observed V segments, including chromosome 9 orphons, because counts were too low. An association between a missense DCLRE1C variant and V-gene and J-gene trimming of TCR beta chains was found in a later genetic analysis and replicated in an independent cohort. A few of the identified cytomegalovirus-associated TCR beta chains were confirmed in vitro to be specific for cytomegalovirus antigens. At a false discovery rate of 0.05, a later analysis linked 15,000 to 20,000 TCR beta sequences to specific HLA alleles. Cytomegalovirus status was reported to be diagnosed by the classifier with high specificity and sensitivity in both the original and validation cohorts. In the study, approximately 160 TCR beta chains were listed as associated with cytomegalovirus. A group of highly shared sequence variants was considered likely to be a technical artifact of the sequencing pipeline. HLA typing was unavailable for some donors at each locus, so association tests used only the typed subset.

CDR1 and CDR2 are read off the germline V gene as SNHLY and FYNNEI. V and J are trimmed by 6 bases and 2 bases, and the gene matches miss 4 bases of the junction. The CDR3 starts with the cysteine, ends with the phenylalanine, and has 14 residues. Just CDR3 DNA is preserved here, 42 bases in frame from base 1. Receptors were amplified or captured by the immunoSEQ multiplex PCR assay. A mixture of 60 forward primers for TCR Vbeta segments and 13 reverse primers for TCR Jbeta segments was used in the multiplex PCR. The CDR3 region of rearranged TCR beta genes was amplified from genomic DNA by a multiplex PCR assay. The Illumina HiSeq System was used to sequence the amplified TCR beta libraries as 87-base-pair reads. As for the authors' bioinformatics: In a later analysis, roughly 80 million unique TCR beta chains were counted across the approximately 620 repertoires, and roughly 11 million of these chains were shared by at least two donors. To remove PCR and sequencing errors, raw reads were error-corrected and collapsed into unique sequences using a nearest-neighbor algorithm that merged closely related sequences. To assign V, D and J gene segments, CDR3 sequences were aligned to IMGT reference sequences. Each retained sequence needed at least a six-nucleotide match to both a V gene segment and a J gene segment. A rearrangement was called productive if the CDR3 had no stop codons and remained in frame with V and J, and every other rearrangement was called non-productive. Following IMGT convention, CDR3 was defined as the stretch from the second conserved V-encoded cysteine up to the conserved J-encoded phenylalanine. Sequences without an unambiguous match to a single V gene segment were excluded from the earlier analysis of about 630 of the donors. In an earlier analysis of 587 of the donors, a V segment was called functional when productive rearrangements were above 56.7%, and segregating when the standard deviation between donors exceeded 5%. To diagnose cytomegalovirus status from the catalog of TCR beta chain sequences, a statistical classification framework was built. In a later analysis, V and J genes were assigned by comparing TCR nucleotide sequences against IMGT/GENE-DB human TR gene sequences. The TCRdist pipeline was used in a later analysis to assign CDR3 sequences and most-parsimonious VDJ recombination scenarios. A later analysis defined each TCR beta chain by its CDR3 amino acid sequence plus V-gene family, and excluded reads lacking a unique V-gene family. In a later analysis, 550 to 650 highly shared, low-generation-probability nucleotide sequences were removed to address suspected cross-contamination and a sequencing artifact. For each public chain, a later analysis derived a clonal expansion index from normalized ranks of inferred template counts within each repertoire. In a later analysis, generation probabilities were computed with a VDJ recombination model fitted to out-of-frame rearrangements, and the resulting probabilities were checked against IGoR. In a later analysis, TCR-TCR, TCR-HLA and TCR-CMV co-occurrence was scored with hypergeometric tests, and a repertoire-size bias correction was applied to TCR pairs. To estimate false discovery rates, a later analysis permuted the HLA or CMV assignments 20 times. A later analysis grouped co-occurring TCRs with DBSCAN, adding TCRdist sequence similarity when clustering within HLA-allele-positive subsets. For co-occurrence clustering, repertoires with fewer than 30,000 or more than 120,000 public chains were excluded, along with four or five repertoires with anomalous nucleotide sharing. TCRdb took this table from immuneACCESS and kept in-frame rearrangements with V and J called. Such tables lack part of the clones; where checked against another copy, unresolved V genes explain under half of the gap, and the rest is unexplained. Clone size and the V and J calls come from that table; the DNA yielded D and trimming. This sample lists about 93,000 clones; 80% were detected once. The top ten clones comprise about 7.3% of the sample.

The cohort consisted of approximately 690 healthy bone marrow donors. At the time of sampling, all cohort members were nominally healthy, though unrecorded immune exposures were likely present. The donor was CMV seronegative and belonged to the group of 380 or so seronegative cohort members. A peripheral blood sample was provided by each donor, and peripheral blood mononuclear cells were used for TCR beta sequencing. Genomic DNA extraction from the blood cell samples was performed with the Qiagen DNeasy Blood Extraction Kit. As concerns this clone: This receptor's antigen is unknown. There are no base qualities to consult, and no much larger clone falls within one base. Other DNA sequences in the sample encode the same CDR3.

The chain is encoded by TRBV2 joined to TRBJ1-5; the junction holds 7 bases that match TRBD1. This receptor was identified in a man younger than 40 in good health and CMV-seronegative. The sequenced material came from PBMCs. The CDR3 region has the sequence CASSDDRGNQPQHF. The sequenced DNA is TGTGCCAGCAGCGACGACAGGGGCAATCAGCCCCAGCATTTT.